The rows below give T cell receptor beta chains drawn from one sample of a study of blood T cell repertoires in COVID-19. Sequencing was performed with immunoSEQ multiplex PCR; in TCRdb, only in-frame clones are kept and a portion is missing. Here the sample spans under 150,000 clones, around four fifths being singletons. The sample consisted of PBMCs or T cells enriched from blood (not recorded which). Source of these receptors: a man aged 35 to 55 with acute COVID-19. The CDR3 runs from the conserved cysteine through the conserved F or W. A D gene is named only where the DNA matches it firmly. The size of a clone is reported for some rows only, either as once, few or many, or as a class for expanded clones.

j_call: TRBJ1-2
d_call: TRBD1
v_call: TRBV19
clone_size: NA
cdr3_nt: TGTGCCAGCCTGGACAGGCTCTCCCCTAACTATGGCTACACCTTC
cdr3_aa: CASLDRLSPNYGYTF

j_call: TRBJ2-2
d_call: TRBD1
v_call: TRBV18
clone_size: once
cdr3_nt: TGTGCCAGCTCACCCTTAAACCGGACAGGGGTCGGGGAGCTGTTTTTT
cdr3_aa: CASSPLNRTGVGELFF

j_call: TRBJ2-7
d_call: TRBD1
v_call: TRBV30
clone_size: NA
cdr3_nt: TGTGCCTGGAGCCCAGGGGGTCCCTACGAGCAGTACTTC
cdr3_aa: CAWSPGGPYEQYF

j_call: TRBJ2-7
d_call: NA
v_call: TRBV19
clone_size: once
cdr3_nt: TGTGCCACCTCGGACAGCGTTTCCTACGAGCAGTACTTC
cdr3_aa: CATSDSVSYEQYF

j_call: TRBJ2-1
d_call: TRBD2
v_call: TRBV19
clone_size: NA
cdr3_nt: TGTGCCAGTACCCAAGCGGGAGGAGGTGGTGAGCAGTTCTTC
cdr3_aa: CASTQAGGGGEQFF

j_call: TRBJ2-2
d_call: TRBD2
v_call: TRBV9
clone_size: NA
cdr3_nt: TGTGCCAGCAGCGTTAATCTAGCGGGGGGAGACGGGGAGCTGTTTTTT
cdr3_aa: CASSVNLAGGDGELFF

j_call: TRBJ2-7
d_call: NA
v_call: TRBV9
clone_size: once
cdr3_nt: TGTGCCAGCAGCGTAGCTTTCAGGGACGAGCAGTACTTC
cdr3_aa: CASSVAFRDEQYF

j_call: TRBJ1-6
d_call: TRBD1
v_call: TRBV11-2
clone_size: NA
cdr3_nt: TGTGCCAGCAGCCCGATGACAGGGACGATGGCACCCCTCCACTTT
cdr3_aa: CASSPMTGTMAPLHF

j_call: TRBJ2-1
d_call: NA
v_call: TRBV5-1
clone_size: once
cdr3_nt: TGCGCCAGCATAACTAGCCCAGGAGGAAGTGAGCAGTTCTTC
cdr3_aa: CASITSPGGSEQFF

j_call: TRBJ2-3
d_call: TRBD2
v_call: TRBV2
clone_size: NA
cdr3_nt: TGTGCCAGCAGTGAAATGGGCCGGGTAGCGGGGGCCCCTCCCTCGGGCACAGATACGCAGTATTTT
cdr3_aa: CASSEMGRVAGAPPSGTDTQYF

j_call: TRBJ2-7
d_call: NA
v_call: TRBV18
clone_size: NA
cdr3_nt: TGTGCCAGCTCCCTCCCCAATAGCGAGCAGTACTTC
cdr3_aa: CASSLPNSEQYF

j_call: TRBJ2-2
d_call: NA
v_call: TRBV5-1
clone_size: NA
cdr3_nt: TGCGCCAGCAACCCTGGGGGGACCGGGGAGCTGTTTTTT
cdr3_aa: CASNPGGTGELFF

j_call: TRBJ2-7
d_call: NA
v_call: TRBV7-9
clone_size: NA
cdr3_nt: TGTGCCAGCAGCCCGTCACAGGGTTCCGGCGAGCAGTACTTC
cdr3_aa: CASSPSQGSGEQYF

j_call: TRBJ1-3
d_call: TRBD1
v_call: TRBV6-5
clone_size: NA
cdr3_nt: TGTGCCAGCAGTTTATTACCGGACAGGGGTGGAAACACCATATATTTT
cdr3_aa: CASSLLPDRGGNTIYF

j_call: TRBJ1-2
d_call: NA
v_call: TRBV4-2
clone_size: NA
cdr3_nt: TGTGCCAGCAGCCAAGATCCGGGAAATCGGGCTAACTATGGCTACACCTTC
cdr3_aa: CASSQDPGNRANYGYTF

j_call: TRBJ2-2
d_call: NA
v_call: TRBV5-5
clone_size: few
cdr3_nt: TGTGCCAGCAGCCAGGGACTCGAATCATGGACCGGGGAGCTGTTTTTT
cdr3_aa: CASSQGLESWTGELFF

j_call: TRBJ2-7
d_call: TRBD2
v_call: TRBV6-5
clone_size: NA
cdr3_nt: TGTGCCAGCAGAGGCGGCGGGAGGGCATACGAGCAGTACTTC
cdr3_aa: CASRGGGRAYEQYF

j_call: TRBJ2-3
d_call: NA
v_call: TRBV19
clone_size: NA
cdr3_nt: TGTGCCAGTAGTATAGCAACCGGGACTGACGACACAGATACGCAGTATTTT
cdr3_aa: CASSIATGTDDTDTQYF

j_call: TRBJ1-5
d_call: NA
v_call: TRBV12-3/TRBV12-4
clone_size: NA
cdr3_nt: TGTGCCAGCAGTCAGGAGGGCAATCAGCCCCAGCATTTT
cdr3_aa: CASSQEGNQPQHF

j_call: TRBJ2-2
d_call: TRBD1
v_call: TRBV18
clone_size: NA
cdr3_nt: TGTGCCAGCTCACCCACAGGGGATACCGGGGAGCTGTTTTTT
cdr3_aa: CASSPTGDTGELFF

j_call: TRBJ2-3
d_call: NA
v_call: TRBV5-6
clone_size: NA
cdr3_nt: TGTGCCAGCAGCTTGGATCGGGGAACTAGCACAGATACGCAGTATTTT
cdr3_aa: CASSLDRGTSTDTQYF

j_call: TRBJ2-7
d_call: NA
v_call: TRBV29-1
clone_size: NA
cdr3_nt: TGCAGCGTTGTCGGCTCCTACGAGCAGTACTTC
cdr3_aa: CSVVGSYEQYF

j_call: TRBJ1-2
d_call: TRBD1
v_call: TRBV3-1/TRBV3-2
clone_size: NA
cdr3_nt: TGTGCCAGCAGCTCTGACAGGGGCTATGGCTACACCTTC
cdr3_aa: CASSSDRGYGYTF

j_call: TRBJ2-7
d_call: NA
v_call: TRBV11-2
clone_size: NA
cdr3_nt: TGTGCCAGCAGCTTATTGCCAGGGGACTACGAGCAGTACTTC
cdr3_aa: CASSLLPGDYEQYF

j_call: TRBJ2-7
d_call: NA
v_call: TRBV18
clone_size: NA
cdr3_nt: TGTGCCAGCTCACCGGGGACAGGGACTAGCTACGAGCAGTACTTC
cdr3_aa: CASSPGTGTSYEQYF

j_call: TRBJ2-7
d_call: TRBD1
v_call: TRBV19
clone_size: once
cdr3_nt: TGTGCCACTAGACAGGGGGCCGCCTACGAGCAGTACTTC
cdr3_aa: CATRQGAAYEQYF

j_call: TRBJ2-1
d_call: NA
v_call: TRBV2
clone_size: NA
cdr3_nt: TGTGCCAGCAACCTTCAGGCGTACAATGAGCAGTTCTTC
cdr3_aa: CASNLQAYNEQFF

j_call: TRBJ1-1
d_call: TRBD1
v_call: TRBV9
clone_size: few
cdr3_nt: TGTGCCAGCAGCAAAGGGGGCCCGAACACTGAAGCTTTCTTT
cdr3_aa: CASSKGGPNTEAFF

j_call: TRBJ2-1
d_call: NA
v_call: TRBV30
clone_size: NA
cdr3_nt: TGTGCCTGGAGTATAGGGGATGAGCAGTTCTTC
cdr3_aa: CAWSIGDEQFF

j_call: TRBJ2-7
d_call: TRBD2
v_call: TRBV6-5
clone_size: once
cdr3_nt: TGTGCCAGCAGTTACGGATCCAGCGGGGAGTACGAGCAGTACTTC
cdr3_aa: CASSYGSSGEYEQYF

j_call: TRBJ1-1
d_call: NA
v_call: TRBV9
clone_size: NA
cdr3_nt: TGTGCCAGCAGCGCACCCAGGGGTGGTGAAGCTTTCTTT
cdr3_aa: CASSAPRGGEAFF

j_call: TRBJ1-1
d_call: TRBD1
v_call: TRBV10-1
clone_size: NA
cdr3_nt: TGCGCCAGCAGTGTTCGACAGGGGGACACTGAAGCTTTCTTT
cdr3_aa: CASSVRQGDTEAFF

j_call: TRBJ2-3
d_call: NA
v_call: TRBV29-1
clone_size: once
cdr3_nt: TGCAGCGTTGAAATCGAGACAGTGTCGCTCGACACAGATACGCAGTATTTT
cdr3_aa: CSVEIETVSLDTDTQYF

j_call: TRBJ2-1
d_call: NA
v_call: TRBV9
clone_size: NA
cdr3_nt: TGTGCCAGCAGCCCCCGCGCGGGCGGGGACTACAATGAGCAGTTCTTC
cdr3_aa: CASSPRAGGDYNEQFF

j_call: TRBJ1-3
d_call: NA
v_call: TRBV5-5
clone_size: NA
cdr3_nt: TGTGCCAGCAGCTTGGTCGACAGGGGAAACACCATATATTTT
cdr3_aa: CASSLVDRGNTIYF